Below are 16 T cell receptor beta chains sequenced from a single sample in a study of control samples from healthy donors and cancer patients. Some clones are missing from TCRdb's copy, which holds only in-frame ones; the method was immunoSEQ multiplex PCR. Of about 180,000 clones in the sample, roughly 89% were seen once. Sequenced: blood. These TCRs come from a woman in her forties or fifties in good health.

A note on this clone: At the DNA level, this CDR3 is encoded by other sequences in the same sample as well. The chain uses TRBV20-1 and TRBJ2-5, with unresolved D. This CDR3 region has 10 residues. The germline V and J ends were trimmed by 6 bases and 4 bases, with 6 bases remaining between them. Germline-derived CDR1 and CDR2 are DFQATT and SNEGSKA (reference sequence). DNA for the CDR3: TGCAGTGCCCTGGGAGAGACCCAGTACTTC. Translating gives CSALGETQYF.

The chain recombines TRBV18 with TRBJ2-5; 14 nucleotides match TRBD2. CDR1 is KGHSH, CDR2 LQKENI, per germline. The CDR3 is 15 residues long. J was trimmed by 5 bases and V by 5 bases; bases with no gene match: 4. CDR3 nucleotides: TGTGCCAGCTCAGGGACTAGCGGGAGTATTGAGACCCAGTACTTC. Protein: CASSGTSGSIETQYF.

This chain connects TRBV7-3 to TRBJ2-7; D gene uncertain. Trimming took off 5 bases at V and 4 bases at J, with 12 bases between the two ends. The CDR3 is 13 residues long. The V gene's germline CDR1 is SGHTA and CDR2 FQGTGA. The CDR3 DNA reads TGTGCCAGCAGCCCCTTCGTGGGGTACGAGCAGTACTTC. As protein: CASSPFVGYEQYF. Full variable domain (outside the CDR3, taken from reference TRBV7-3 and TRBJ2-7): GAGVSQTPSNKVTEKGKYVELRCDPISGHTALYWYRQSLGQGPEFLIYFQGTGAADDSGLPNDRFFAVRPEGSVSTLKIQRTERGDSAVYLCASSPFVGYEQYFGPGTRLTVT.

V usage is TRBV6-5 and J usage is TRBJ1-3; unclear D gene. Deletions cut 0 bases from V and 4 bases from J, with 4 bases between. The CDR3 contains 13 residues. Germline values: CDR1 MNHEY, CDR2 SVGAGI. The CDR3 here is CASSYSGGNTIYF. The CDR3 nucleotides are TGTGCCAGCAGTTACTCGGGGGGAAACACCATATATTTT.

This sequence joins TRBV14 and TRBJ2-5; tentatively, D is TRBD2 (6 bases). The CDR3 extends over 16 amino acids. Germline-derived CDR1 and CDR2 are SGHDN and FVKESK. V was pared by 5 bases and J by 4 bases, with 20 bases between. CDR3 sequence: CASSRAGGSGRETQYF. CDR3 DNA sequence: TGTGCCAGCAGCAGAGCTGGAGGGAGCGGTCGAGAGACCCAGTACTTC.

This chain links TRBV4-1 with TRBJ2-7, with D hard to call. Germline V lookup: CDR1 MGHRA, CDR2 YSYEKL. The CDR3 spans 16 residues. The V gene lost 1 base and the J gene lost 2 bases, with 15 bases spanning the gap. CDR3 amino acids: CASSQVDSPGPYEQYF. DNA of the CDR3: TGCGCCAGCAGCCAAGTCGATAGTCCGGGTCCCTACGAGCAGTACTTC.

The chain combines TRBV7-2 with TRBJ1-2; D not resolved. Germline V lookup: CDR1 SGHTA, CDR2 FQGNSA. The CDR3 contains 17 residues. V gave up 0 bases and J gave up 0 bases, with 14 bases separating them. In nucleotides, the CDR3 is TGTGCCAGCAGCTTAGCGTATCGTCGCGAAGCTAACTATGGCTACACCTTC. Translating it yields CASSLAYRREANYGYTF.

The chain joins TRBV9 to TRBJ1-1, with 10 bases that match TRBD1. V lost 7 bases and J lost 1; bases outside the gene matches: 1. Germline loops: CDR1 SGDLS, CDR2 YYNGEE. The CDR3 has 13 amino acids. The CDR3 sequence is CASGTGANTEAFF. CDR3 nucleotides: TGTGCCAGCGGGACAGGGGCGAACACTGAAGCTTTCTTT.

The chain carries TRBV7-3 and TRBJ2-7; D is unclear. Germline V gene sequence: CDR1 SGHTA, CDR2 FQGTGA. CDR3 size: 16 residues. Trimming left V 1 base short and J 2 bases short, with 15 bases between. DNA for the CDR3: TGTGCCAGCAGCTTAAACGCGACAAAGATAGCCTACGAGCAGTACTTC. Its translation: CASSLNATKIAYEQYF.

The chain links TRBV5-1 to TRBJ2-2; the match to TRBD1 covers 8 bases. The CDR3 is 16 residues long. The V gene end was trimmed by 2 bases and the J gene end by 0 bases; junction bases not matched to a gene: 3. Germline CDR1 reads SGHRS; CDR2 reads YFSETQ. The CDR3 protein is CASSFDRGANTGELFF. CDR3 nucleotide sequence: TGCGCCAGCAGCTTCGACAGGGGCGCGAACACCGGGGAGCTGTTTTTT. The full variable domain, rest sourced from reference TRBV5-1 and TRBJ2-2, is KAGVTQTPRYLIKTRGQQVTLSCSPISGHRSVSWYQQTPGQGLQFLFEYFSETQRNKGNFPGRFSGRQFSNSRSEMNVSTLELGDSALYLCASSFDRGANTGELFFGEGSRLTVL.

This clone has only one observation. This chain links TRBV10-3 with TRBJ2-7, with TRBD1 identical over 7 bases. V dropped 5 bases and J dropped 3; count of bases not matched to a gene: 4. This CDR3 spans 13 amino acids. Germline assignment: CDR1 ENHRY and CDR2 SYGVKD. The CDR3: CAISKGQLYEQYF. DNA of the CDR3: TGTGCCATCAGTAAGGGACAGCTCTACGAGCAGTACTTC.

The rearrangement joins TRBV2 to TRBJ1-3; D uncertain. There are 17 residues in the CDR3. Germline CDR1 SNHLY, CDR2 FYNNEI. V gave up 4 bases and J gave up 0 bases, with 16 bases separating them. The CDR3 is CASSVVAPISSGNTIYF. CDR3 nucleotides: TGTGCCAGCAGTGTGGTCGCCCCGATCAGCTCTGGAAACACCATATATTTT.

The J gene is TRBJ2-3, the V gene TRBV10-3, with 11 bases fitting TRBD1. Trimming at V came to 1 base and at J to 3 bases, leaving 6 bases not matched to a gene. The CDR3 totals 17 residues. Germline lookup yields CDR1 ENHRY and CDR2 SYGVKD. In nucleotides, the CDR3 is TGTGCCATCAGTGAGTTGAGGGACAGGGGGTGGACAGATACGCAGTATTTT. This sequence encodes CAISELRDRGWTDTQYF.

The V and J genes are TRBV20-1 and TRBJ2-3, with D unresolved. Germline values: CDR1 DFQATT, CDR2 SNEGSKA (reference sequence). V lost 3 bases, J lost 0 bases, and 10 bases lay in between. The CDR3 has 14 amino acids. The CDR3 bases are TGCAGTGCTAGTTTCGAAGGAAGCACAGATACGCAGTATTTT. Amino acids: CSASFEGSTDTQYF.

The chain combines TRBV7-2 with TRBJ2-3, with a tentative D call TRBD2 (6 bases). The CDR3 sequence is 14 residues long. Per germline, CDR1 SGHTA and CDR2 FQGNSA. Trimming pared 5 bases from V and 6 bases from J, leaving 15 bases between. The CDR3 protein is CASSQGTLSDTQYF. The DNA for the CDR3 is TGTGCCAGCAGCCAAGGGACTTTGTCGGATACGCAGTATTTT.

At least ten counts were recorded for this clone. This rearrangement joins TRBV29-1 to TRBJ1-2, with TRBD1 as a possible D gene (6 bases). Trimming took off 4 bases at V and 4 bases at J, with 22 bases between the two ends. The CDR3 totals 16 residues. Germline CDR1 and CDR2: SQVTM and ANQGSEA. CDR3 nucleotides: TGCAGCGTTGTCGTTGGGGGCCAGACCCCCATCTATGGCTACACCTTC. This encodes CSVVVGGQTPIYGYTF.